These 5 T cell receptor beta chains share one sample of origin, sequenced in a study of shared clonotypes between healthy human individuals. Profiling relied on immunoSEQ multiplex PCR, and the TCRdb table lists in-frame clones only, not all of them. The table includes about 1,500,000 clones, roughly 96% detected once. Material for sequencing was naive CD4+ T cells sorted from blood. The subset here: CD45RA+ positively selected. These receptor sequences come from a man aged 25 to 45 in good health.

The chain links TRBV18 to TRBJ2-1, with unresolved D. Germline CDR1 is KGHSH and CDR2 is LQKENI. This CDR3 contains 14 residues. V dropped 1 base and J dropped 1 base, with 5 bases sitting between them. The CDR3 loop reads CASSPLRSYNEQFF. The CDR3 DNA reads as TGTGCCAGCTCACCACTTAGGTCCTACAATGAGCAGTTCTTC. The full variable domain, its missing parts supplied by reference TRBV18 and TRBJ2-1, is NAGVMQNPRHLVRRRGQEARLRCSPMKGHSHVYWYRQLPEEGLKFMVYLQKENIIDESGMPKERFSAEFPKEGPSILRIQQVVRGDSAAYFCASSPLRSYNEQFFGPGTRLTVL.

This chain uses TRBV4-1 with TRBJ2-3, with 9 bases identical to TRBD2. This CDR3 is built from 15 residues. The germline V gene encodes CDR1 MGHRA and CDR2 YSYEKL. J was trimmed by 2 bases and V by 4 bases; bases with no gene match: 4. CDR3 in DNA: TGCGCCAGCAGCCTGGGACTAGCTACCACAGATACGCAGTATTTT. Translation gives CASSLGLATTDTQYF.

This clone was observed a single time. The V gene is TRBV5-4, the J gene TRBJ1-2, with D uncertain. V was shortened by 2 bases and J by 0 bases, with 17 bases between the two germline ends. The CDR3 runs 17 residues. Germline V gene sequence: CDR1 SGHNT, CDR2 YYREEE (reference sequence). The CDR3 here is CASSFNSIRASNYGYTF. The DNA for the CDR3 is TGTGCCAGCAGCTTCAATTCGATCCGTGCGTCTAACTATGGCTACACCTTC.

This clone was seen a single time. This chain links TRBV29-1 with TRBJ2-5; D unclear. V gave up 7 bases and J gave up 1 base, with 10 bases separating them. The CDR3 is 12 residues long. Germline V gene sequence: CDR1 SQVTM, CDR2 ANQGSEA. CDR3 nucleotides: TGCAGCGCGCTGGAGTCCCAAGAGACCCAGTACTTC. Translating gives CSALESQETQYF.

The sample holds one count of this clone. The same CDR3 arises from other DNA sequences in this sample as well. This rearrangement joins TRBV2 to TRBJ2-2; possible D gene TRBD2, 6 bases. Trimming shortened V by 6 bases and J by 5 bases, and 10 bases separated the two germline ends. The CDR3 totals 13 residues. Germline V gives CDR1 SNHLY, CDR2 FYNNEI. DNA of the CDR3: TGTGCCAGCAGGGGGGGTCGGACCGGGGAGCTGTTTTTT. Its translation is CASRGGRTGELFF.